This entry lists 24 T cell receptor beta chains sequenced from one sample in a study of blood T cells in healthy people across ages. It was with a sample-barcoded 5' primer and a J-beta primer mix that a second PCR of roughly 7 to 12 cycles was run. TCRdb reprocessed the 5' RACE reads via MiXCR and lists one record per CDR3 protein. This table has around 820,000 distinct CDR3 sequences, roughly 25% appearing once. These data were also filed under a second study, of T cells of mothers and their children.

The sequencing sample was made of blood. Every receptor here comes from a boy between 10 and 17 years old in good health.

This clonotype was observed a few times. The genes are TRBV6-1 and TRBJ2-7; D might be TRBD2 (6 bases). V lost 2 bases and J 0 bases, leaving 14 bases between the germline ends. This CDR3 contains 16 residues. CDR1 is MNHNS, CDR2 SASEGT, per germline. CDR3 protein: CASSEKVGLSSYEQYF. The CDR3 nucleotides are TGTGCCAGCAGTGAAAAAGTAGGACTAAGCTCCTACGAGCAGTACTTC.

Only one count was recorded for this clonotype. The genes are TRBV5-1 and TRBJ2-5, with TRBD1 identical over 7 bases. Trimming cost V 0 bases and J 11 bases; bases outside gene matches: 10. Germline lookup yields CDR1 SGHRS and CDR2 YFSETQ. The CDR3 totals 14 residues. The CDR3 protein is CASSLADREPKQYF. Written as DNA, the CDR3 is TGCGCCAGCAGCTTGGCAGACAGGGAGCCCAAGCAGTACTTC.

CDR3 sequence (DNA): TGTGCCAGCAGTTTTTTGCAGGCGACTAACTATGGCTACACCTTC. This sequence encodes CASSFLQATNYGYTF. The chain couples TRBV28 to TRBJ1-2; D remains ambiguous. The length of the CDR3 is 15 residues. Germline CDR1 reads MDHEN; CDR2 reads SYDVKM. The V and J ends lost 3 bases and 0 bases respectively, with 11 bases between them.

This clonotype was observed a few times. The rearrangement uses TRBV5-1 and TRBJ2-3, with 10 bases lining up with TRBD1. Per germline, CDR1 SGHRS and CDR2 YFSETQ. V dropped 4 bases and J dropped 6; count of bases not matched to a gene: 8. The CDR3 covers 15 residues. CDR3 sequence reads: CASSRTGQGSDTQYF. CDR3 bases: TGCGCCAGCAGCCGGACGGGACAGGGGTCGGATACGCAGTATTTT.

The genes are TRBV7-2 and TRBJ2-2; 7 bases align to TRBD2. Per the germline V gene, CDR1 is SGHTA and CDR2 is FQGNSA. The CDR3 is 16 residues long. Trimming removed 5 bases from V and 3 bases from J; junction bases left unmatched: 9. CDR3 nucleotide sequence: TGTGCCAGCAGCCCCAGGGCTAGCGGTTACACCGGGGAGCTGTTTTTT. As protein: CASSPRASGYTGELFF.

The chain couples TRBV6-5 to TRBJ1-4; unclear D gene. This CDR3 is 14 amino acids long. Germline values: CDR1 MNHEY, CDR2 SVGAGI. Trimming stripped 7 bases from V and 6 bases from J, with 15 bases between. The CDR3 nucleotides are TGTGCCAGCAAAGACCCGGCGCGTCATGAAAAACTGTTTTTT. Translated: CASKDPARHEKLFF.

This clonotype occurred a few times. The CDR3 DNA reads TGTGCCAGCAGTTACGGACAGGACGGCTCTTACGAGCAGTACTTC. Protein sequence: CASSYGQDGSYEQYF. The V call is TRBV6-2 or TRBV6-3, the J call TRBJ2-7; 7 positions match TRBD1. V lost 2 bases, J lost 4 bases, and 8 bases stayed unmatched. The CDR3 consists of 15 residues. Germline assignment: CDR1 MNHEY and CDR2 SVGEGT.

V and J are TRBV29-1 and TRBJ2-7, with 14 bases matching TRBD2. CDR3 length: 17 residues. Germline V CDR1 and CDR2: SQVTM, ANQGSEA. V lost 4 bases to trimming and J lost 0 bases; unmatched junction nucleotides: 8. CDR3 coding DNA: TGCAGCGTTGGGACTAGCGGGGGGCTGGGGAGCTCCTACGAGCAGTACTTC. This translates into CSVGTSGGLGSSYEQYF.

This clonotype was seen at least ten times. The chain is built from TRBV6-1 and TRBJ2-1, with 10 bases lining up with TRBD2. The V gene's germline CDR1 is MNHNS and CDR2 SASEGT. Trimming cost V 5 bases and J 7 bases; bases outside gene matches: 5. The CDR3 consists of 14 residues. The DNA of the CDR3 is TGTGCCAGCAGTCCTAGCGGGAGAATAAATGAGCAGTTCTTC. Protein: CASSPSGRINEQFF.

This clonotype was picked up a small number of times. This rearrangement joins TRBV6-2 or TRBV6-3 to TRBJ1-5, with a possible D match to TRBD1 (6 bases). The CDR3 is made up of 17 amino acids. V lost 5 bases to trimming and J lost 7 bases, with 24 bases between them. In germline, CDR1 is MNHEY, CDR2 SVGEGT. DNA of the CDR3: TGTGCCAGCAGTCAGACCTCCCGGGGGGGCAGGACACAGCCCCAGCATTTT. It specifies CASSQTSRGGRTQPQHF.

This clonotype came up a few times. The chain carries TRBV7-2 and TRBJ2-1; D remains unclear. Near its end, the DNA agrees better with TRBJ2-7, so the J call may be wrong. This CDR3 comprises 14 residues. Germline CDR1 SGHTA, CDR2 FQGNSA. CDR3 sequence (DNA): TGTGCCAGCAGCTCCCGGGCCAGCTTCTACGAGCAGTACTTC. As protein: CASSSRASFYEQYF.

The chain employs TRBV9 and TRBJ1-3; possible D gene TRBD1, 5 bases. The length of the CDR3 is 19 residues. Germline values: CDR1 SGDLS, CDR2 YYNGEE. V was pared by 0 bases and J by 0 bases, with 19 bases between. The CDR3 DNA reads as TGTGCCAGCAGCGTAGAGAGCAGGGTGGGGAGAGACTCTGGAAACACCATATATTTT. Encoded protein: CASSVESRVGRDSGNTIYF.

The chain combines TRBV12-3 or TRBV12-4 with TRBJ2-4, with no clear D. V was cut by 1 base and J by 9 bases, with 16 bases left in between. The CDR3 covers 15 residues. CDR3 coding DNA: TGTGCCAGCAGTTTAGTGCTGGTGGCCAAAGGCATTCAGTACTTC. Protein product: CASSLVLVAKGIQYF.

In this sample, this clonotype turned up a few times. V usage is TRBV7-2 and J usage is TRBJ2-3; 7 bases match TRBD1. Germline V CDR1 and CDR2: SGHTA, FQGNSA. J was trimmed by 8 bases and V by 4 bases; bases with no gene match: 6. CDR3 length: 13 residues. The CDR3 bases are TGTGCCAGCAGCTCCGACAGGGCTGGTACGCAGTATTTT. Its translation: CASSSDRAGTQYF.

This chain joins TRBV13 and TRBJ2-4; TRBD1 matches at 10 bases. From germline, CDR1 is PRHDT and CDR2 FYEKMQ (reference sequence). The CDR3 extends over 14 amino acids. J was trimmed by 8 bases and V by 4 bases; bases with no gene match: 5. CDR3 sequence reads: CASSYGTGEDIQYF. For the CDR3, the DNA is TGTGCCAGCAGCTACGGGACAGGGGAAGACATTCAGTACTTC.

This clonotype was counted between two and nine times. The rearrangement links TRBV10-3 to TRBJ2-2; 7 positions match TRBD2. V shed 5 bases, J shed 1 base, and the junction held 4 bases outside the gene matches. From germline, CDR1 is ENHRY and CDR2 SYGVKD. This CDR3 has 15 amino acids. This chain's CDR3 is CAISSGLENTGELFF. CDR3 DNA sequence: TGTGCCATCAGTTCAGGACTAGAGAACACCGGGGAGCTGTTTTTT.

The chain carries TRBV28 and TRBJ2-3; TRBD2 is a possible D gene (5 bases). The germline V gene encodes CDR1 MDHEN and CDR2 SYDVKM. The length of the CDR3 is 14 residues. V was cut by 10 bases and J by 0 bases, with 14 bases left in between. The CDR3 DNA follows: TGTGCCACCATTGAGGGCACCAGCACAGATACGCAGTATTTT. This encodes CATIEGTSTDTQYF.

The gene calls are TRBV12-3 or TRBV12-4 and TRBJ2-5, with 8 bases identical to TRBD2. The J call may be in error: the DNA end matches TRBJ2-1 better. The CDR3 is 16 residues long. CDR3 region: CASTTSGSGHYNEQFF. CDR3 nucleotide sequence: TGTGCCAGCACCACAAGCGGGAGCGGTCACTACAATGAGCAGTTCTTC.

This clonotype was observed a handful of times. The chain joins TRBV28 to TRBJ2-1, with 8 nucleotides matching TRBD2. The ends lost 4 bases at V and 2 bases at J; junction bases unmatched: 10. The CDR3 runs 17 residues. The germline CDR1 and CDR2 sequences are MDHEN and SYDVKM. CDR3 residues: CASSSLLSGDPYNEQFF. The CDR3 DNA reads TGTGCCAGCAGTTCCCTCCTTAGCGGGGATCCCTACAATGAGCAGTTCTTC.

This clonotype was observed a handful of times. The chain carries TRBV21-1 and TRBJ1-4. TRBV21-1 is classified as a pseudogene. This CDR3 comprises 15 residues. The CDR3 region is CASSKAGDANEKLFF. In DNA form, the CDR3 reads TGTGCCAGCAGCAAGGCTGGGGATGCGAATGAAAAACTGTTTTTT.

The V call is TRBV19, the J call TRBJ1-2; 7 nucleotides line up with TRBD1. This CDR3 has 14 amino acids. Germline CDR1 is LNHDA and CDR2 is SQIVND (reference sequence). Losses at the gene ends were 5 bases for V and 12 bases for J; bases not matched to a gene: 15. CDR3 sequence: CASSPRGQLFVDTF. The CDR3 DNA reads TGTGCCAGTAGTCCCCGGGGACAGCTCTTCGTCGACACCTTC.

J is TRBJ1-1 and V is TRBV11-1; weak D call: TRBD1 (6 bases). CDR3 length: 20 residues. Between the trimmed V and J ends, which lost 3 bases and 3 bases, there was a span of 29 bases. Germline V CDR1 and CDR2: SGHAT, FQDESV (reference sequence). The CDR3: CASSLLPLAEFRRTDTEAFF. Here the CDR3 DNA reads TGTGCCAGCAGCTTGTTACCGCTCGCCGAATTCCGTCGGACAGACACTGAAGCTTTCTTT.

This chain joins TRBV28 and TRBJ2-1; 8 bases are a match to TRBD2. The J call is in doubt because the DNA end fits TRBJ2-7 better. Germline CDR1 is MDHEN and CDR2 is SYDVKM. This CDR3 region has 15 residues. CDR3 DNA: TGTGCCAGCGGTCGTGGCGGGAGGACCCCCTACGAGCAGTACTTC. It encodes CASGRGGRTPYEQYF.

The chain combines TRBV11-1 with TRBJ1-1, with D perhaps TRBD1 (6 bases). This CDR3 contains 16 residues. V shed 5 bases and J shed 3 bases, with 19 bases lying between them. The germline V gene has CDR1 SGHAT and CDR2 FQDESV (reference sequence). CDR3 sequence reads: CASSPETGTIYTEAFF. CDR3 sequence (DNA): TGTGCCAGCAGCCCCGAGACAGGAACCATCTACACTGAAGCTTTCTTT.